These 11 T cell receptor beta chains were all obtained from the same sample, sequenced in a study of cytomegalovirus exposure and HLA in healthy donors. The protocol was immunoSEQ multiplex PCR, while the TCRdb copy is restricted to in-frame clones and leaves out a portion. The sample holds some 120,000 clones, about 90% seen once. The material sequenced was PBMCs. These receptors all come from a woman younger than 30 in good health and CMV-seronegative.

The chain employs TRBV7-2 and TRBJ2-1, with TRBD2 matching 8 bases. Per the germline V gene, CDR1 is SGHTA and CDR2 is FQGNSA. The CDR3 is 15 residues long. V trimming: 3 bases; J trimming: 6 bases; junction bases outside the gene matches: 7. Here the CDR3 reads CASSFGGARLNEQFF. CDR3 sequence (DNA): TGTGCCAGCAGCTTCGGGGGGGCCAGGCTCAATGAGCAGTTCTTC.

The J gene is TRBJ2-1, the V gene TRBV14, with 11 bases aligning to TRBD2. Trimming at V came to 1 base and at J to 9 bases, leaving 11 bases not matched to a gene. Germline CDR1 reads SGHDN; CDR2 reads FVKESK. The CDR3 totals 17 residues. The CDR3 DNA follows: TGTGCCAGCAGCCAAGGACTAGCGGGAATTTATGCGCGTGAGCAGTTCTTC. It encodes CASSQGLAGIYAREQFF.

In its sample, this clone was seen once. The CDR3 is CASGIYSNYGYTF. CDR3 sequence (DNA): TGTGCTAGTGGGATCTACTCTAACTATGGCTACACCTTC. The V call is TRBV12-5, the J call TRBJ1-2; D gene uncertain. V dropped 6 bases and J dropped 0 bases, with 8 bases sitting between them. Germline CDR1 reads LGHNT; CDR2 reads FRNRAP. The CDR3 sequence is 13 residues long.

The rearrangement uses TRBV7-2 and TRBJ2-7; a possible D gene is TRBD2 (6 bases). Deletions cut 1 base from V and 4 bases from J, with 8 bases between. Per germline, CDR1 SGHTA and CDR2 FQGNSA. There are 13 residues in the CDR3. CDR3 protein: CASSLELAYEQYF. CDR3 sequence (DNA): TGTGCCAGCAGCTTAGAACTAGCTTACGAGCAGTACTTC.

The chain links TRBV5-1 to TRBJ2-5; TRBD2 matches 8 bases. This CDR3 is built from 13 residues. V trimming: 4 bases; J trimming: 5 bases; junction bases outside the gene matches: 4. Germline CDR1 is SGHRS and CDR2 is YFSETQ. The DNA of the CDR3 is TGCGCCAGCAGCGCAGCGGGAGCCGAGACCCAGTACTTC. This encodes CASSAAGAETQYF.

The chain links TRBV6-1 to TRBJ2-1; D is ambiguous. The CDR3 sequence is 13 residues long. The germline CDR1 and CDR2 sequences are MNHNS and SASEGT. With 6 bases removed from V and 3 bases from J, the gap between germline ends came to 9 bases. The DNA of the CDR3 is TGTGCCAGCAGCCTTAGTAACTACAATGAGCAGTTCTTC. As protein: CASSLSNYNEQFF.

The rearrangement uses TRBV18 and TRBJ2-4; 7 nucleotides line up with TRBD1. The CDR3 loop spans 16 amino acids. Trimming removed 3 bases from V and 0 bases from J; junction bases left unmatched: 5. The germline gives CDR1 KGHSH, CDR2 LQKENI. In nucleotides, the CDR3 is TGTGCCAGCTCACCGGGACAGAAAATAGCCAAAAACATTCAGTACTTC. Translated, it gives CASSPGQKIAKNIQYF. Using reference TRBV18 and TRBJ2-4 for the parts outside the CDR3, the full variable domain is NAGVMQNPRHLVRRRGQEARLRCSPMKGHSHVYWYRQLPEEGLKFMVYLQKENIIDESGMPKERFSAEFPKEGPSILRIQQVVRGDSAAYFCASSPGQKIAKNIQYFGAGTRLSVL.

The DNA for the CDR3 is TGTGCCAGTAGTCCTTCGACAGCCTCCTTCTATGGCTACACCTTC. Translation gives CASSPSTASFYGYTF. This sequence joins TRBV19 and TRBJ1-2; TRBD1 is a possible D gene (5 bases). Trimming cost V 5 bases and J 4 bases, with 17 bases left between them. The CDR3 has 15 amino acids. Germline assignment: CDR1 LNHDA and CDR2 SQIVND (reference sequence).

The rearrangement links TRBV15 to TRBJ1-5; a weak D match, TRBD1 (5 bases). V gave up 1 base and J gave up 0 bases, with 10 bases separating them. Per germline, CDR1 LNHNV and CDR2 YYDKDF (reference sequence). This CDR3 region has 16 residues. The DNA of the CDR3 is TGTGCCACCAGCAGAGGGTCAGGGATTAGCAATCAGCCCCAGCATTTT. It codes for CATSRGSGISNQPQHF.

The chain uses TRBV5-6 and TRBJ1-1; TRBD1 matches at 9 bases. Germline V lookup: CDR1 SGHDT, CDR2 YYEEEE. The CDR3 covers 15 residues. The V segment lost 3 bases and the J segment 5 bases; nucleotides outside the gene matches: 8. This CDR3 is CASSSTGGRRTEAFF. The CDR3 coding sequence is TGTGCCAGCAGCTCAACAGGGGGCAGACGGACTGAAGCTTTCTTT.

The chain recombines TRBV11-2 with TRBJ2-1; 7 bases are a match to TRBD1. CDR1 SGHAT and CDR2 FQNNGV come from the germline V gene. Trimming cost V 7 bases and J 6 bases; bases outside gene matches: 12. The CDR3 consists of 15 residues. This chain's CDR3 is CASTPGQVHRNEQFF. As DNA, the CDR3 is TGTGCCAGCACCCCCGGACAGGTACATCGCAATGAGCAGTTCTTC.